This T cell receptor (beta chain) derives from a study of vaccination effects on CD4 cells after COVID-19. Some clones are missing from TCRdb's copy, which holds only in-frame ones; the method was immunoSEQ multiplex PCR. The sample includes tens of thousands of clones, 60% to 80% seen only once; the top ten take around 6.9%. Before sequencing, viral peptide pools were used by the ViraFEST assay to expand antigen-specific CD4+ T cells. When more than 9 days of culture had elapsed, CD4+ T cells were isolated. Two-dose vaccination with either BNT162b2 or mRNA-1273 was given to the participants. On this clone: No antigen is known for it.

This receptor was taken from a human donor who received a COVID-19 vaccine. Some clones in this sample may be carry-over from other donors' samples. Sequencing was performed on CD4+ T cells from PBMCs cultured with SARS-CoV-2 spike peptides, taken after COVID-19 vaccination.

This CDR3 is CASSKGQGLANVLTF. DNA of the CDR3: TGTGCCAGTAGTAAAGGACAGGGGTTAGCCAACGTCCTGACTTTC. J is TRBJ2-6 and V is TRBV19, with 9 bases that match TRBD1. Germline V gene lookup returns CDR1 LNHDA and CDR2 SQIVND (reference sequence). V was clipped by 4 bases and J by 7 bases; unmatched bases: 5. CDR3 size: 15 residues.